A single TCR beta chain is shown here with its context. Its antigen is still unknown. Assay: immunoSEQ multiplex PCR; the TCRdb copy retains only in-frame clones and omits some. The sample lists around 600,000 clones, 95% to 98% occurring once. These data originate in a study of shared clonotypes between healthy human individuals. Study observations and caveats: Memory subsets had estimated richness that was generally smaller than that of naive subsets. Rarefaction showed sorted-subset sequencing was incomplete despite large depth.

The V and J ends lost 6 bases and 6 bases respectively, with 18 bases between them. This CDR3 is built from 15 residues. In germline, CDR1 is SNHLY, CDR2 FYNNEI. The source material was naive CD4+ T cells sorted from blood. Noted subset: CD45RA+ positively selected. The TCR sequence derives from a woman in her thirties in good health. This chain uses TRBV2 with TRBJ2-1; possibly TRBD1 or TRBD2 for D (5 bases each). As DNA, the CDR3 is TGTGCCAGCAGGAGGGGCGGCCCCGCAAGCAATGAGCAGTTCTTC. It codes for CASRRGGPASNEQFF.